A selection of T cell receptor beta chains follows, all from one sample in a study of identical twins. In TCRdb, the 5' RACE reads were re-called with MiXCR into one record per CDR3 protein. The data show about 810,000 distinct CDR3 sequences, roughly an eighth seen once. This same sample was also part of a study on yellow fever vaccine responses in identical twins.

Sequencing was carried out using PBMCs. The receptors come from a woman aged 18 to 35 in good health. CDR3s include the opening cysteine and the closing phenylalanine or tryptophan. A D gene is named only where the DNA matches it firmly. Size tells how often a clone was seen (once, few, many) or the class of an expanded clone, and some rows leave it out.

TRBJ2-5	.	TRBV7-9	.	CASSLFGGLQETQYF	TGTGCCAGCAGCTTATTCGGGGGGCTCCAAGAGACCCAGTACTTC
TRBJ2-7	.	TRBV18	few	CASSRGSEQYF	TGTGCCAGCTCACGGGGGAGCGAGCAGTACTTC
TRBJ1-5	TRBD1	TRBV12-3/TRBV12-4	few	CASTADRERQPQHF	TGTGCCAGCACCGCCGACAGGGAAAGGCAGCCCCAGCATTTT
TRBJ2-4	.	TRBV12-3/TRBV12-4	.	CASGSSKNIQYF	TGTGCCAGCGGAAGTTCCAAAAACATTCAGTACTTC
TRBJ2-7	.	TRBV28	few	CASSGENYEQYF	TGTGCCAGCAGTGGAGAAAACTACGAGCAGTACTTC
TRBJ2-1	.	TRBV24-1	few	CATSDRATEQFF	TGTGCCACCAGTGACCGCGCCACTGAGCAGTTCTTC
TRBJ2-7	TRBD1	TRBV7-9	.	CASSRGQGGPYEQYF	TGTGCCAGCAGCAGGGGACAGGGGGGACCCTACGAGCAGTACTTC
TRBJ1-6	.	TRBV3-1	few	CASSQGGIDNSPLHF	TGTGCCAGCAGCCAAGGGGGAATCGATAATTCACCCCTCCACTTT
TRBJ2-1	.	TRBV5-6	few	CASSLSRVRFF	TGTGCCAGCAGCTTGAGTAGAGTTCGCTTCTTC
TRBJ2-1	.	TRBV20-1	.	CSATSGEVAYNEQFF	TGCAGTGCAACGTCAGGGGAAGTAGCCTACAATGAGCAGTTCTTC
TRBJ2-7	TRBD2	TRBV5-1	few	CASSPEGLAGAYEQYF	TGCGCCAGCAGCCCGGAGGGACTAGCGGGAGCCTACGAGCAGTACTTC
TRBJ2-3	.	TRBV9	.	CASSRTAGGTQYF	TGTGCCAGCAGTCGGACAGCCGGAGGTACGCAGTATTTT
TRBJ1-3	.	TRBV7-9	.	CASSLRQEISGNTIYF	TGTGCCAGCAGCTTGCGACAGGAGATCTCTGGAAACACCATATATTTT
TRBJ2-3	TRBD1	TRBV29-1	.	CSVDRTGGWTDTQYF	TGCAGCGTTGATCGAACAGGGGGCTGGACAGATACGCAGTATTTT
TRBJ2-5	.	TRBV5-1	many	CASSLGRETQYF	TGTGCCAGCAGTTTAGGCCGGGAGACCCAGTACTTC
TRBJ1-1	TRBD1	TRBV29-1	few	CSVGRTGLNTEAFF	TGCAGCGTTGGGAGGACAGGTCTGAACACTGAAGCTTTCTTT
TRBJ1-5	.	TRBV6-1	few	CATVVGPTNQPQHF	TGTGCCACCGTTGTGGGACCTACCAATCAGCCCCAGCATTTT
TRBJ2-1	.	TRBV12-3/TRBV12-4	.	CASSRLGAINEQFF	TGTGCCAGCAGTCGTCTAGGGGCAATCAATGAGCAGTTCTTC
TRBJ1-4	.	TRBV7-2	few	CASSLRAVSFNEKLFF	TGTGCCAGCAGCTTAAGGGCAGTTTCCTTTAATGAAAAACTGTTTTTT
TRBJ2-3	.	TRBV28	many	CASSSSRRQYF	TGTGCCAGCAGTTCTAGCCGTCGGCAGTATTTT
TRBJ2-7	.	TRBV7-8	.	CASSLESRNTYEQYF	TGTGCCAGCAGCTTAGAAAGCAGAAATACCTACGAGCAGTACTTC
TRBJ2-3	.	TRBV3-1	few	CASSQEGQLTVTDTQYF	TGTGCCAGCAGCCAAGAGGGCCAGCTAACCGTCACAGATACGCAGTATTTT
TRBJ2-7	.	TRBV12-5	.	CASGLEKTGLTGSYEQYF	TGTGCTAGTGGTTTGGAAAAGACAGGTTTGACGGGTTCCTACGAGCAGTACTTC
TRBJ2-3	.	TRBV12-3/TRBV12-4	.	CASSLGTQSTDTQYF	TGTGCCAGCAGTTTGGGGACTCAGAGCACAGATACGCAGTATTTT
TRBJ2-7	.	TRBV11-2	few	CASSLDGVVSYEQYF	TGTGCCAGCAGCTTAGATGGGGTAGTATCCTACGAGCAGTACTTC
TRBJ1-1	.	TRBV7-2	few	CASSIQSTGNTEAFF	TGTGCCAGCAGCATCCAGTCGACCGGGAACACTGAAGCTTTCTTT
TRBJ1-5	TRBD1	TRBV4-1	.	CASSQEGQLSNQPQHF	TGCGCCAGCAGCCAAGAGGGACAGCTTAGCAATCAGCCCCAGCATTTT
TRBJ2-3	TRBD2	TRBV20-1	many	CSAESGSGSVDTQYF	TGCAGTGCTGAGAGTGGTAGCGGGAGTGTTGATACGCAGTATTTT
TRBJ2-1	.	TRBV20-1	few	CSAIGLLSYNEQFF	TGCAGTGCTATAGGACTCCTCTCCTACAATGAGCAGTTCTTC
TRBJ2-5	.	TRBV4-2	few	CASSQDYRETQYF	TGTGCCAGCAGCCAAGATTATCGCGAGACCCAGTACTTC
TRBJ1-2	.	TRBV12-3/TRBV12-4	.	CASRPLKTVSGNYGYTF	TGTGCCAGCAGACCCCTCAAGACCGTTTCGGGTAACTATGGCTACACCTTC
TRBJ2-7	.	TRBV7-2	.	CASSPSYGSPYEQYF	TGTGCCAGCAGCCCCTCCTACGGGTCTCCCTACGAGCAGTACTTC
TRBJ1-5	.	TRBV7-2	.	CASSLGGTQPQHF	TGTGCCAGCAGCTTAGGGGGGACTCAGCCCCAGCATTTT
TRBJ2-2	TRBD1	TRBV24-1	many	CATSEPDRAGGELFF	TGTGCCACCAGCGAGCCGGACAGGGCGGGCGGGGAGCTGTTTTTT
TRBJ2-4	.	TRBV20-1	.	CSARGGGYIQYF	TGCAGTGCTAGAGGAGGTGGATACATTCAGTACTTC
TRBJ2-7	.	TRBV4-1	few	CASSQEGGVTYEQYF	TGCGCCAGCAGCCAAGAAGGCGGAGTGACCTACGAGCAGTACTTC
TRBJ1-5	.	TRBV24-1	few	CATSEGTHSNQPQHF	TGTGCCACCAGTGAGGGGACCCATAGCAATCAGCCCCAGCATTTT
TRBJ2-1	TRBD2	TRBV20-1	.	CSARTESGAWDEQFF	TGCAGTGCTAGAACCGAGAGCGGGGCCTGGGATGAGCAGTTCTTC
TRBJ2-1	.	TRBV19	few	CASSSKGGAPYNEQFF	TGTGCCAGTAGTTCAAAGGGGGGGGCCCCCTACAATGAGCAGTTCTTC
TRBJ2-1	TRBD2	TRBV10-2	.	CASSGTSGKGNEQFF	TGCGCCAGCAGCGGGACTAGCGGGAAAGGGAATGAGCAGTTCTTC
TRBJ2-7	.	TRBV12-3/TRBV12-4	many	CASSSLVPRKGVNEQYF	TGTGCCAGCAGTTCCTTAGTCCCCCGGAAGGGCGTCAACGAGCAGTACTTC
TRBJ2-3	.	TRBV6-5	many	CASSSSGVTQYF	TGTGCCAGCAGTTCATCTGGGGTTACGCAGTATTTT